These 7 T cell receptor beta chains were sequenced from one sample in a study of cytomegalovirus exposure and HLA in healthy donors (dated by TCRdb to 2017 to 2019). The library was obtained by the immunoSEQ multiplex PCR assay. TCRdb took this table from immuneACCESS and kept in-frame rearrangements with V and J called. Such tables lack part of the clones; where checked against another copy, unresolved V genes explain under half of the gap, and the rest is unexplained. In this sample the table shows about 250,000 clones, over 75% of which occur a single time. Around 12% of the sample lies in the top ten. Sequencing was done on a sample of PBMCs. The receptors here all came from a man aged 18 to 35 in good health and CMV-seropositive.

The V and J genes are TRBV9 and TRBJ1-2, with a tentative D call TRBD1 (5 bases). The CDR3 contains 14 residues. Germline CDR1 is SGDLS and CDR2 is YYNGEE. Trimming stripped 0 bases from V and 7 bases from J, with 13 bases between. For the CDR3, the DNA is TGTGCCAGCAGCGTAGATCGGGGGGGTCGTGGCTACACCTTC. Amino acids: CASSVDRGGRGYTF.

The rearrangement links TRBV4-3 to TRBJ2-3, with D perhaps TRBD1 or TRBD2 (7 bases each). V dropped 0 bases and J dropped 2 bases, with 15 bases sitting between them. CDR3 length: 17 amino acids. Germline lookup yields CDR1 LGHNA and CDR2 YSLEER. The CDR3 here is CASSQEGGSGNTDTQYF. The CDR3 bases are TGCGCCAGCAGCCAAGAAGGGGGCAGCGGGAACACAGATACGCAGTATTTT.

This chain connects TRBV6-1 to TRBJ2-2; possibly TRBD2 for D (6 bases). The CDR3 runs 14 residues. Germline V gene lookup returns CDR1 MNHNS and CDR2 SASEGT. Trimming pared 8 bases from V and 4 bases from J, leaving 14 bases between. CDR3 in DNA: TGTGCCAGCGCCAGGGATAGCGGCACCGGGGAGCTGTTTTTT. Residues: CASARDSGTGELFF.

The chain employs TRBV6-5 and TRBJ2-2; D is perhaps TRBD1 or TRBD2 (6 bases each). The CDR3 is made up of 15 amino acids. Trimming cost V 7 bases and J 5 bases, with 17 bases left between them. In germline, CDR1 is MNHEY, CDR2 SVGAGI. CDR3 coding DNA: TGTGCCAGCACCAAGGGGGGAGGCTGGACCGGGGAGCTGTTTTTT. It is translated as CASTKGGGWTGELFF.

The chain uses TRBV10-3 and TRBJ1-5; TRBD1 is a possible D gene (6 bases). In germline, CDR1 is ENHRY, CDR2 SYGVKD. Trimming took off 5 bases at V and 0 bases at J, with 11 bases between the two ends. This CDR3 is built from 15 residues. The CDR3 region is CAISRDKYSNQPQHF. CDR3 bases: TGTGCCATCAGTCGGGACAAATATAGCAATCAGCCCCAGCATTTT.

V and J are TRBV6-1 and TRBJ2-7; possibly TRBD1 for D (5 bases). The CDR3 is 12 residues long. CDR1 and CDR2 (germline): MNHNS, SASEGT. V was trimmed by 6 bases and J by 2 bases, leaving 8 bases between them. The CDR3 loop is CASRIGAYEQYF. CDR3 DNA: TGTGCCAGCAGGATAGGGGCCTACGAGCAGTACTTC.

The genes are TRBV13 and TRBJ1-3; 8 bases fit TRBD1. From germline, CDR1 is PRHDT and CDR2 FYEKMQ (reference sequence). The CDR3 sequence is 16 residues long. V dropped 0 bases and J dropped 4; count of bases not matched to a gene: 5. CDR3 residues: CASSLGRGRQGNTIYF. Written as DNA, the CDR3 is TGTGCCAGCAGCTTAGGCAGGGGGCGTCAGGGAAACACCATATATTTT.